This T cell receptor (beta chain) was observed in a study of cytomegalovirus exposure and HLA in healthy donors. Study overall: Researchers previously reported finding fewer than 140 million unique TCR beta sequences from roughly 200 million T cells.

As concerns this clone: No antigen is known for it.

The germline V gene has CDR1 PRHDT and CDR2 FYEKMQ (reference sequence). The CDR3 has 15 amino acids. Deletions cut 5 bases from V and 0 bases from J, with 12 bases between. Vbeta (60) and Jbeta (13) primers were used in the PCR. Produced via immunoSEQ multiplex PCR; TCRdb's table is partial and in-frame only. This repertoire shows some 95,000 clones, over 75% found once; its top ten account for approximately 7%. Study conclusions and caveats: A later analysis linked a missense DCLRE1C variant to TCR beta V- and J-gene trimming.

The sample comprised PBMCs. V gene TRBV13 combines with J gene TRBJ2-3; tentatively, D is TRBD1 (5 bases). The sequence derives from a man aged 45 to 65 in good health and CMV-seropositive. Written as DNA, the CDR3 is TGTGCCAGCAGCAGGGGTGCCCCTAGCACAGATACGCAGTATTTT. It codes for CASSRGAPSTDTQYF.